Each of the 31 T cell receptor beta chains below was sequenced from the same sample in a study of vaccination and CD4 T cells after COVID-19. Their antigens remain unidentified. The Oncomine TCR Beta short-read assay was applied to DNA of cultured CD4+ T cells. TCRdb passed the PCR reads through MiXCR, listing each CDR3 protein once. The sample carries 15,000 to 20,000 distinct CDR3 sequences, about 55% recorded once. The treatment denotes: 10-day PBMC culture with coronavirus spike peptide pools or control peptides (ViraFEST assay). Sequenced input: CD4+ T cells from blood, cultured in vitro. These receptor sequences come from a human donor who had recovered from COVID-19.

The rearrangement joins TRBV5-6 to TRBJ1-2; TRBD1 matches 7 bases. Germline CDR1 and CDR2: SGHDT and YYEEEE. The CDR3 runs to 14 residues. Trimming removed 3 bases from V and 4 bases from J; junction bases left unmatched: 6. The CDR3 DNA follows: TGTGCCAGCAGCTCGGGACAGACAAGCTATGGCTACACCTTC. As protein: CASSSGQTSYGYTF.

The V call is TRBV24-1, the J call TRBJ1-5; possible D gene TRBD1, 5 bases. The CDR3 length is 14 residues. Trimming left V 3 bases short and J 5 bases short, with 10 bases between. In germline, CDR1 is KGHDR, CDR2 SFDVKD. The CDR3 DNA sequence: TGTGCCACCAGTGATCGGGACCTCTATCAGCCCCAGCATTTT. The encoded protein is CATSDRDLYQPQHF.

The V gene is TRBV3-1, the J gene TRBJ2-2, with TRBD1 identical over 9 bases. V shed 3 bases, J shed 6 bases, and the junction held 5 bases outside the gene matches. The V gene's germline CDR1 is LGHDT and CDR2 YNNKEL (reference sequence). The CDR3 has 15 residues. The CDR3 here is CASSHGTGRAGELFF. CDR3 bases: TGTGCCAGCAGCCACGGGACAGGGAGGGCCGGGGAGCTGTTTTTT.

V gene TRBV5-8 combines with J gene TRBJ2-3; 8 positions agree with TRBD2. CDR1 and CDR2 from the germline V gene are SGHTS and YDEGEE. Unmatched junction bases numbered 7, after V lost 4 bases and J lost 0 bases. The CDR3 covers 16 residues. CDR3 region: CASSLPGGYSTDTQYF. In DNA form, the CDR3 reads TGTGCCAGCAGCCTGCCGGGAGGGTATAGCACAGATACGCAGTATTTT.

A few counts support this clonotype. The V gene is TRBV5-1, the J gene TRBJ1-6; 10 bases match TRBD1. Germline V gene lookup returns CDR1 SGHRS and CDR2 YFSETQ. The CDR3 has 15 residues. The J segment lost 10 bases and the V segment lost 7 bases, leaving 11 bases of the junction unmatched. CDR3 bases: TGCGCCAGCTGTGACAGGGGGCAACCGGACTCACCCCTCCACTTT. It translates to CASCDRGQPDSPLHF.

This clonotype was observed once. V is TRBV12-3 or TRBV12-4 and J is TRBJ2-7, with a tentative D call TRBD1 (5 bases). The CDR3 totals 12 residues. V was clipped by 6 bases and J by 3 bases, with 9 bases between them. CDR3 region: CASSPQGYEQYF. CDR3 nucleotides: TGTGCCAGCAGCCCCCAGGGCTACGAGCAGTACTTC.

The chain couples TRBV12-3 or TRBV12-4 to TRBJ1-4, with TRBD1 as a possible D gene (6 bases). V gave up 4 bases and J gave up 5 bases, with 11 bases separating them. The length of the CDR3 is 14 residues. As DNA, the CDR3 is TGTGCCAGCAGTTCGACAGGCTCGAATGAAAAACTGTTTTTT. It encodes CASSSTGSNEKLFF.

In the case of this clonotype: At one of its ends the junction is not consistent with the germline gene, which may arise from a read error. V and J are TRBV6-1 and TRBJ2-3; D perhaps matches TRBD2 (5 bases). In germline, CDR1 is MNHNS, CDR2 SASEGT. The CDR3 consists of 18 residues. CDR3: CASSEGLAALGLTDTQYF. The CDR3 DNA reads TGTGCCAGCAGCGAAGGTCTGGCAGCTCTCGGACTCACAGATACGCAGTATTTT.

This clonotype showed up just a few times. The V gene is TRBV6-5, the J gene TRBJ1-2; 8 bases match TRBD1. Germline loops: CDR1 MNHEY, CDR2 SVGAGI. Trimming cost V 6 bases and J 5 bases; bases outside gene matches: 17. The CDR3 has 17 residues. The CDR3 region has the DNA TGTGCCAGCAGCTACCTCCTCGTTGGGACAGGTGATTATGGCTACACCTTC. This gives the protein CASSYLLVGTGDYGYTF.

The chain uses TRBV20-1 and TRBJ1-2, with D uncertain. Per germline, CDR1 DFQATT and CDR2 SNEGSKA (reference sequence). With 3 bases removed from V and 4 bases from J, the gap between germline ends came to 9 bases. The CDR3 runs 12 residues. In DNA form, the CDR3 reads TGCAGTGCTAGGGAAGAGGGCTATGGCTACACCTTC. Translating it yields CSAREEGYGYTF.

This clonotype has just a few counts. The V gene is TRBV15, the J gene TRBJ2-7; 9 positions agree with TRBD2. J lost 0 bases, V lost 5 bases, and 11 bases had no gene match. The CDR3 spans 17 residues. CDR1 and CDR2 from the germline V gene are LNHNV and YYDKDF (reference sequence). Here the CDR3 DNA reads TGTGCCACCAGCTATACTGGAGCTAGCGGGATCTCCTACGAGCAGTACTTC. Translating it yields CATSYTGASGISYEQYF.

This clonotype appeared a few times. One end of the junction fails to match germline, which may point to a read error. The V call is TRBV2, the J call TRBJ2-2; D gene ambiguous. This CDR3 is built from 14 residues. Germline V gene lookup returns CDR1 SNHLY and CDR2 FYNNEI. The CDR3 DNA reads as TGTGCCAGCAGGGAAGGGCATGGCACCGGGGAGCTGTTTTTT. Its protein product is CASREGHGTGELFF.

The rearrangement uses TRBV6-4 and TRBJ1-2; D perhaps matches TRBD1 (5 bases). Trimming cost V 3 bases and J 8 bases, with 22 bases left between them. Germline CDR1 and CDR2: MRHNA and SNTAGT. The CDR3 runs 16 residues. The CDR3 sequence is CASSENSIQGVEGYTF. The DNA of the CDR3 is TGTGCCAGCAGTGAAAATTCCATCCAGGGAGTAGAGGGCTACACCTTC.

The rearrangement joins TRBV20-1 to TRBJ2-2, with 11 positions matching TRBD2. The CDR3 contains 15 residues. Germline lookup yields CDR1 DFQATT and CDR2 SNEGSKA (reference sequence). V shed 3 bases and J 6 bases; nucleotides not matched to a gene: 6. CDR3 in DNA: TGCAGTGCTAGTGGGGGTAGCGGGAGGGCCGGGGAGCTGTTTTTT. It codes for CSASGGSGRAGELFF.

The chain is built from TRBV11-2 and TRBJ1-2; 7 bases align to TRBD1. V lost 2 bases, J lost 0 bases, and 6 bases stayed unmatched. This CDR3 spans 16 amino acids. In germline, CDR1 is SGHAT, CDR2 FQNNGV. The DNA for the CDR3 is TGTGCCAGCAGCTTAACAGGGGCCCCTCCTAACTATGGCTACACCTTC. The encoded protein is CASSLTGAPPNYGYTF.

This clonotype has a handful of counts. This chain links TRBV27 with TRBJ2-5; D ambiguous. Germline CDR1 is MNHEY and CDR2 is SMNVEV (reference sequence). The CDR3 spans 15 residues. V lost 6 bases, J lost 5 bases, and 19 bases lay in between. CDR3 DNA sequence: TGTGCCAGCAGCTCCAGACCTGGAGTCTCGGAGACCCAGTACTTC. This codes for CASSSRPGVSETQYF.

The genes are TRBV20-1 and TRBJ2-3; maybe TRBD2 (6 bases). This CDR3 has 15 amino acids. The ends were cut back, 5 bases at V and 2 bases at J, with 17 bases in the middle. The germline gives CDR1 DFQATT, CDR2 SNEGSKA (reference sequence). CDR3 loop: CSAARLGEPTDTQYF. For the CDR3, the DNA is TGCAGTGCTGCCCGACTAGGAGAACCCACAGATACGCAGTATTTT.

This rearrangement joins TRBV7-2 to TRBJ2-1; TRBD1 might be the D (5 bases). The germline CDR1 and CDR2 sequences are SGHTA and FQGNSA. Trimming took 3 bases from V and 6 from J, leaving 12 bases between them. CDR3 length: 14 residues. DNA of the CDR3: TGTGCCAGCAGCTTCCAGGGTGGTGTCAATGAGCAGTTCTTC. This translates into CASSFQGGVNEQFF.

This clonotype was observed a single time. The chain is built from TRBV30 and TRBJ1-2; TRBD1 aligns across 10 bases. This CDR3 has 13 residues. V lost 1 base and J lost 8; bases outside the gene matches: 4. The germline CDR1 and CDR2 sequences are GTSNPN and SVGIG (reference sequence). The CDR3 loop reads CAWSGQGAGGYTF. The CDR3 bases are TGTGCCTGGAGTGGACAGGGGGCGGGGGGCTACACCTTC. Combining the CDR3 with reference TRBV30 and TRBJ1-2 gives the whole variable domain SQTIHQWPATLVQPVGSPLSLECTVEGTSNPNLYWYRQAAGRGLQLLFYSVGIGQISSEVPQNLSASRPQDRQFILSSKKLLLSDSGFYLCAWSGQGAGGYTFGSGTRLTVV.

The genes are TRBV6-1 and TRBJ1-5; TRBD1 matches at 9 bases. The V gene's germline CDR1 is MNHNS and CDR2 SASEGT. The CDR3 runs 15 residues. V was clipped by 10 bases and J by 0 bases; unmatched bases: 7. CDR3 loop: CAIRDRVYSNQPQHF. The CDR3 region has the DNA TGTGCCATCCGGGACAGGGTTTATAGCAATCAGCCCCAGCATTTT.

The chain recombines TRBV28 with TRBJ1-1; 8 bases fit TRBD1. J was trimmed by 5 bases and V by 6 bases; bases with no gene match: 11. Germline V lookup: CDR1 MDHEN, CDR2 SYDVKM. This CDR3 comprises 15 residues. CDR3 nucleotides: TGTGCCAGCAGCACTCAGGGGGCGCCGGGGACTGAAGCTTTCTTT. Its protein is CASSTQGAPGTEAFF.

The rearrangement links TRBV6-2 or TRBV6-3 to TRBJ2-3; 12 bases map to TRBD2. The CDR3 loop spans 16 amino acids. V lost 6 bases, J lost 2 bases, and 6 bases stayed unmatched. Germline CDR1 MNHEY, CDR2 SVGEGT. For the CDR3, the DNA is TGTGCCAGCAGAGCCGGACTAGCGGGAAACACAGATACGCAGTATTTT. It codes for CASRAGLAGNTDTQYF.

This clonotype has more than one count but fewer than ten. This sequence joins TRBV20-1 and TRBJ1-2, with a tentative D call TRBD1 (6 bases). The CDR3 extends over 14 amino acids. V was trimmed by 5 bases and J by 8 bases, leaving 21 bases between them. Germline V lookup: CDR1 DFQATT, CDR2 SNEGSKA (reference sequence). CDR3 residues: CSALGIQGLGGYTF. CDR3 DNA sequence: TGCAGTGCTCTTGGAATCCAGGGGCTGGGGGGCTACACCTTC.

The chain recombines TRBV6-1 with TRBJ2-1; a possible D gene is TRBD2 (6 bases). Germline values: CDR1 MNHNS, CDR2 SASEGT. The V end lost 6 bases, the J end lost 8 bases, and 14 bases lay between the germline ends. The CDR3 has 13 amino acids. Written as DNA, the CDR3 is TGTGCCAGCAGAGATCGACTAGTGGATGAGCAGTTCTTC. Encoded protein: CASRDRLVDEQFF.

V and J are TRBV24-1 and TRBJ2-3, with D hard to call. The CDR3 extends over 17 amino acids. V lost 0 bases and J lost 1, with 13 bases in between. Germline V CDR1 and CDR2: KGHDR, SFDVKD. CDR3 DNA: TGTGCCACCAGTGATTTGTCTCCAACCATTGGCACAGATACGCAGTATTTT. Its translation: CATSDLSPTIGTDTQYF.

The V call is TRBV7-2, the J call TRBJ1-1; TRBD1 matches at 10 bases. From germline, CDR1 is SGHTA and CDR2 FQGNSA. This CDR3 spans 13 amino acids. V gave up 11 bases and J gave up 5 bases; unmatched junction bases: 8. CDR3 in DNA: TGTGCCGCTCGACAGGGGGCAAGGACTGAAGCTTTCTTT. This codes for CAARQGARTEAFF.

Only a few counts were recorded for this clonotype. This chain uses TRBV7-8 with TRBJ2-7; D not certain. V lost 4 bases to trimming and J lost 2 bases, with 9 bases between them. This CDR3 has 13 amino acids. Germline assignment: CDR1 SGHVS and CDR2 FQNEAQ. The CDR3 bases are TGTGCCAGCAGCTCGCTAGGCCCCTACGAGCAGTACTTC. It codes for CASSSLGPYEQYF.

A single count supports this clonotype. This chain links TRBV20-1 with TRBJ2-6, with D possibly TRBD2 on 8 matching bases. This CDR3 contains 16 residues. CDR1 DFQATT and CDR2 SNEGSKA come from the germline V gene (reference sequence). Trimming removed 3 bases at V and 2 bases at J, with 14 bases between. The CDR3 bases are TGCAGTGCTAGGACGGGAGGGACAGCTGGGGCCAACGTCCTGACTTTC. Translating gives CSARTGGTAGANVLTF.

The chain carries TRBV19 and TRBJ1-2; D is undetermined. The CDR3 loop spans 14 amino acids. Germline values: CDR1 LNHDA, CDR2 SQIVND (reference sequence). The V gene lost 3 bases and the J gene lost 0 bases, with 8 bases spanning the gap. This chain's CDR3 is CASSIKGSNYGYTF. Here the CDR3 DNA reads TGTGCCAGTAGTATCAAGGGCTCTAACTATGGCTACACCTTC.

This clonotype was picked up a small number of times. The rearrangement joins TRBV2 to TRBJ1-2; D uncertain. Trimming took off 2 bases at V and 3 bases at J, with 10 bases between the two ends. The CDR3 is made up of 14 amino acids. In germline, CDR1 is SNHLY, CDR2 FYNNEI. CDR3 nucleotides: TGTGCCAGCAGTGAAAACATCTGGGACTATGGCTACACCTTC. Translation: CASSENIWDYGYTF.

This sequence joins TRBV28 and TRBJ2-1, with D perhaps TRBD1 (7 bases). This CDR3 is 16 amino acids long. Trimming stripped 6 bases from V and 6 bases from J, with 21 bases between. CDR1 and CDR2 from the germline V gene are MDHEN and SYDVKM. For the CDR3, the DNA is TGTGCCAGCAGGGGGGTGCAGGGGGGAGCAGGCAATGAGCAGTTCTTC. The encoded protein is CASRGVQGGAGNEQFF. Supplemented by reference TRBV28 and TRBJ2-1, the full variable domain reads DVKVTQSSRYLVKRTGEKVFLECVQDMDHENMFWYRQDPGLGLRLIYFSYDVKMKEKGDIPEGYSVSREKKERFSLILESASTNQTSMYLCASRGVQGGAGNEQFFGPGTRLTVL.